This record covers a single T cell receptor (beta chain). The data belong to a study of early T cells in non-severe SARS-CoV-2 infection. Germline V lookup: CDR1 MNHEY, CDR2 SVGEGT. Trimming took 4 bases from V and 3 from J; bases not matched to a gene: 17. CDR3 length equals 21 residues. TCRdb analysed the 5' RACE reads with MiXCR anew, one entry per CDR3 protein. The sample consists of 59,000 or so distinct CDR3 sequences, over 10% of them appearing once. The chain joins TRBV6-2 or TRBV6-3 to TRBJ2-1; TRBD2 agrees at 14 bases. The TCR originated in an adult who was a healthcare worker with PCR-confirmed SARS-CoV-2 infection or an uninfected control (not recorded which). The source was whole blood, collected at baseline. CDR3 region: CASSFHLQRTSGRTNYNEQFF. The CDR3 nucleotides are TGTGCCAGCAGTTTCCATCTACAGCGGACTAGCGGGAGGACGAACTACAATGAGCAGTTCTTC.